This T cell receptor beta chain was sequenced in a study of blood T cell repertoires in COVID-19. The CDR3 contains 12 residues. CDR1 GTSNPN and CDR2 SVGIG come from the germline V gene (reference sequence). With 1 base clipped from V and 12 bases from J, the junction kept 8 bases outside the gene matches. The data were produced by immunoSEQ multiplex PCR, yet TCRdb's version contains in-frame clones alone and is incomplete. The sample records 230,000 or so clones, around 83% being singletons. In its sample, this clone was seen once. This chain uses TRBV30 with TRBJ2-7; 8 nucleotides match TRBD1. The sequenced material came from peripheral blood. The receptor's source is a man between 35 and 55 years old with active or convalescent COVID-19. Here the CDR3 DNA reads TGTGCCTGGAGTGCCGACAGGGGCCGCGTGTACTTC. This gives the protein CAWSADRGRVYF.